This TCR beta chain was recorded in a study of cytomegalovirus exposure and HLA in healthy donors. Study-level findings and limits: One variant, a missense change in DCLRE1C, was linked in a later analysis to TCR beta V- and J-gene trimming. Later on, an analysis showed TCR association rates differing by HLA locus, with DRB1 the most and HLA-C the fewest. Equally common other TCR beta chains were less clonally expanded than HLA-associated ones, a later analysis found. For most subjects, TCR beta sequences were reported to predict HLA-A and HLA-B alleles with accuracy.

Germline-derived CDR1 and CDR2 are SGHRS and YFSETQ. Between the trimmed V and J ends, which lost 0 bases and 4 bases, there was a span of 10 bases. This CDR3 is built from 15 residues. This clone was counted between two and nine times. Its antigen is unidentified. The PCR used 60 Vbeta and 13 Jbeta primers. Clones were sequenced by immunoSEQ multiplex PCR, and TCRdb holds only the in-frame ones, with some missing. The sample includes around 120,000 clones, about 10% of them seen just once. Sequencing was carried out using PBMCs. The V and J genes are TRBV5-1 and TRBJ2-2, with D possibly TRBD1 on 6 matching bases. The clonotype was recovered from a man aged 25 to 45 in good health and CMV-seronegative. CDR3 in DNA: TGCGCCAGCAGCTTGGGCACAGGGCGCACCGGGGAGCTGTTTTTT. This sequence encodes CASSLGTGRTGELFF.